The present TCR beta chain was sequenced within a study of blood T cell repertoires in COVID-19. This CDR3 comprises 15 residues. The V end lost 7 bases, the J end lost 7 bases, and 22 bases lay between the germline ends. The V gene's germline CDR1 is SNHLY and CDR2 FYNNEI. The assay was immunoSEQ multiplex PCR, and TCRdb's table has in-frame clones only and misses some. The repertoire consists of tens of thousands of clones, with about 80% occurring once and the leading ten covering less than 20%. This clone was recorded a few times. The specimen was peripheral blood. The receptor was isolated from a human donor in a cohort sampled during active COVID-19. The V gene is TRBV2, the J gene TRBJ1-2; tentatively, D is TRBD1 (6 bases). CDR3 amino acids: CASTMNGQGIGGYTF. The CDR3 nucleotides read TGTGCCAGCACCATGAACGGTCAGGGGATCGGTGGCTACACCTTC.